This is a list of T cell receptor beta chains from one sample in a study of blood T cell repertoires in COVID-19. Clones were sequenced by immunoSEQ multiplex PCR, and TCRdb holds only the in-frame ones, with some missing. The sample holds about 59,000 clones, over 70% seen once. Sample: peripheral blood. All receptors derive from a woman aged 45-65 years with active or convalescent COVID-19. Each CDR3 is given with its conserved first and last residue. Fields, in order: D gene, V gene, J gene, clone size, CDR3 DNA, CDR3 protein. D genes are given only for firm matches. Size is stated for part of the rows, as once, few or many counts, or as a class when the clone is expanded.

>NA|TRBV30|TRBJ1-6|NA
TGTGCCTGGAACCCCATCGGGGGTAATTCACCCCTCCACTTT
CAWNPIGGNSPLHF
>TRBD2|TRBV5-1|TRBJ2-1|NA
TGCGTCAGCAGCCCTCCCAGACTAGCGGGTATAAGCTCCTACAATGAGCAGTTCTTC
CVSSPPRLAGISSYNEQFF
>TRBD1|TRBV5-5|TRBJ1-6|NA
TGTGCCAGCAGCTTTATACAGGGGACCCCTTCACCCCTCCACTTT
CASSFIQGTPSPLHF
>NA|TRBV6-5|TRBJ2-3|NA
TGTGCCAGCCTGGGGAGTCCACGGAGGTTTGATACGCAGTATTTT
CASLGSPRRFDTQYF
>NA|TRBV5-1|TRBJ1-2|NA
TGCGCCAGCAGCTTGGGTCCGGGAGATCTCTATGGCTACACCTTC
CASSLGPGDLYGYTF
>NA|TRBV7-9|TRBJ2-7|few
TGTGCCAGCAGCTTAGATAGTACCTCAGGGGCCTACGAGCAGTACTTC
CASSLDSTSGAYEQYF
>TRBD1|TRBV5-1|TRBJ2-1|NA
TGCGCCAGCAGCAAAGGGGGCTCGCGAGACTATGAGCAGTTCTTC
CASSKGGSRDYEQFF
>NA|TRBV3-1/TRBV3-2|TRBJ1-3|NA
TGTGCCAGCAGCCAAGCTGGGGCAGTTGGAAACACCATATATTTT
CASSQAGAVGNTIYF
>NA|TRBV19|TRBJ2-5|NA
TGTGCCAGTCGATACAGGGAGCAAGAGACCCAGTACTTC
CASRYREQETQYF
>NA|TRBV3-1/TRBV3-2|TRBJ1-2|NA
TGTGCCAGCAGCCCTGGGGAGGGTTTCCACACCTTC
CASSPGEGFHTF
>TRBD2|TRBV5-1|TRBJ2-7|NA
TGCGCCAGCAGCGTCGGGACTAGCGTCATATCCTACGAGCAGTACTTC
CASSVGTSVISYEQYF
>TRBD1|TRBV30|TRBJ2-6|NA
TGTGCCTGGAGTAGAGACAGGGTCTCTGGGGCCAACGTCCTGACTTTC
CAWSRDRVSGANVLTF
>NA|TRBV5-1|TRBJ1-1|many
TGCGCCAGCAGCTTGGGCGGGTGGACTGAAGCTTTCTTT
CASSLGGWTEAFF
>NA|TRBV14|TRBJ2-7|once
TGTGCCAGCAGCCAAGATTACTTTCCCTCCTACGAGCAGTACTTC
CASSQDYFPSYEQYF
>TRBD1|TRBV5-4|TRBJ1-5|NA
TGTGCCAGCAGCTTAGGGACAGGGGACGATCAGCCCCAGCATTTT
CASSLGTGDDQPQHF
>NA|TRBV7-9|TRBJ2-7|NA
TGTGCCAGCAGCCGAGGAGGGGAGGCGTCCTACGAGCAGTACTTC
CASSRGGEASYEQYF
>NA|TRBV18|TRBJ1-2|NA
TGTGCCAGCTCACCAGTCCGAGGTTCCTATGGCTACACCTTC
CASSPVRGSYGYTF
>NA|TRBV6-4|TRBJ2-2|NA
TGTGCCAGCAGCGTACAGGGCCGGGAGCTGTTTTTT
CASSVQGRELFF
>NA|TRBV6-2/TRBV6-3|TRBJ1-5|NA
TGTGCCAGCAGTTGGGACACCGGCTATAGCAATCAGCCCCAGCATTTT
CASSWDTGYSNQPQHF
>NA|TRBV19|TRBJ1-1|NA
TGTGCCAGTAGTATGACAGTGAACACTGAAGCTTTCTTT
CASSMTVNTEAFF